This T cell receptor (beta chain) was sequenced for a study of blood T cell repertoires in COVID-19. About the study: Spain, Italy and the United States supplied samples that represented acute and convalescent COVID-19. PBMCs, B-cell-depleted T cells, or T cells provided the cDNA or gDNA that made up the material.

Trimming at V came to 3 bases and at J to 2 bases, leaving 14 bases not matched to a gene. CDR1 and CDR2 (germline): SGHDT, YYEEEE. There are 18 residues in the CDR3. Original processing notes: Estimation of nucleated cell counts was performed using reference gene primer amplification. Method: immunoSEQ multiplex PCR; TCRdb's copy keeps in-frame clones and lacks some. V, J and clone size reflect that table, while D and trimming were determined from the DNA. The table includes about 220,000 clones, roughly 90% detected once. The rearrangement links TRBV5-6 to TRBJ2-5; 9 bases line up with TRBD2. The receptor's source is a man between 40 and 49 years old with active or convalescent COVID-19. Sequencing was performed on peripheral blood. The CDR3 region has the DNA TGTGCCAGCAGCTCAGCTATAGCGGGGGCAGGAATACAAGAGACCCAGTACTTC. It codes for CASSSAIAGAGIQETQYF.